The source of this TCR beta chain is a study of identifying expanded T cells in peripheral blood. Study results and limitations: Technical replicates showed around 1.3 changed clones; approximately two weeks approximately 15; four weeks 19.

This clone was observed a single time. Antigen specificity is unknown. No infections or other immune events were documented during collection. Per germline, CDR1 MNHNS and CDR2 SASEGT. Between the trimmed V and J ends, which lost 7 bases and 4 bases, there was a span of 16 bases. This CDR3 contains 14 residues. The method was immunoSEQ multiplex PCR; TCRdb's version includes in-frame clones alone and lacks a portion of them. The data contain over 45,000 clones, around 83% of them singletons. The sequenced material came from blood. The chain recombines TRBV6-1 with TRBJ1-1; a possible D gene is TRBD1 (5 bases). The sequence derives from a person aged 18 to 70 in good health. The CDR3 region is CASIDKGLGTEAFF. CDR3 DNA sequence: TGTGCCAGCATCGATAAGGGGCTTGGCACTGAAGCTTTCTTT.